A selection of T cell receptor beta chains follows, all from one sample in a study of cytomegalovirus exposure and HLA in healthy donors. TCRdb's table, derived via immunoSEQ multiplex PCR, lists solely in-frame clones and lacks some. Of roughly 180,000 clones in the sample, 77% were seen once. The material sequenced was PBMCs. All receptors derive from a woman aged 55-75 years in good health and CMV-seropositive. Both conserved end residues are part of each CDR3. The order of the fields is CDR3 protein, CDR3 DNA, V gene, J gene, D gene, clone size. A D gene is named only where the DNA matches it firmly. A row's size may be missing; if present it is once, few, many or a size class.

CDR3 protein: CASSLAPDRVGEKLFF
CDR3 DNA: TGTGCCAGCAGCTTGGCCCCAGACAGGGTGGGTGAAAAACTGTTTTTT
V gene: TRBV5-4
J gene: TRBJ1-4
D gene: TRBD1
clone size: few

CDR3 protein: CASSSPNEQFF
CDR3 DNA: TGTGCCAGCAGCTCCCCTAATGAGCAGTTCTTC
V gene: TRBV6-5
J gene: TRBJ2-1
D gene: .
clone size: .

CDR3 protein: CASSISSTSGGMYEQYF
CDR3 DNA: TGTGCCAGTAGTATTAGTTCGACTAGCGGGGGAATGTACGAGCAGTACTTC
V gene: TRBV19
J gene: TRBJ2-7
D gene: TRBD2
clone size: .

CDR3 protein: CASSDTGTGTSTDTQYF
CDR3 DNA: TGTGCCAGCAGTGACACCGGGACAGGGACTAGCACAGATACGCAGTATTTT
V gene: TRBV6-4
J gene: TRBJ2-3
D gene: TRBD1
clone size: few

CDR3 protein: CATSRDLQGAGGELFF
CDR3 DNA: TGTGCCACCAGCAGAGATCTGCAGGGGGCCGGCGGGGAGCTGTTTTTT
V gene: TRBV15
J gene: TRBJ2-2
D gene: TRBD1
clone size: .

CDR3 protein: CASSSPPGTGNTGELFF
CDR3 DNA: TGTGCCAGCAGCTCACCTCCCGGGACAGGGAACACCGGGGAGCTGTTTTTT
V gene: TRBV7-9
J gene: TRBJ2-2
D gene: TRBD1
clone size: .

CDR3 protein: CAWSTGVGNEQFF
CDR3 DNA: TGTGCCTGGAGCACGGGAGTTGGCAATGAGCAGTTCTTC
V gene: TRBV30
J gene: TRBJ2-1
D gene: .
clone size: few

CDR3 protein: CASTNLAGPGELFF
CDR3 DNA: TGTGCCAGCACCAACCTCGCGGGACCCGGGGAGCTGTTTTTT
V gene: TRBV6-6
J gene: TRBJ2-2
D gene: .
clone size: .

CDR3 protein: CASSQVGLAGGPGELFF
CDR3 DNA: TGTGCCAGCAGCCAAGTGGGACTAGCGGGAGGGCCCGGGGAGCTGTTTTTT
V gene: TRBV4-2
J gene: TRBJ2-2
D gene: TRBD2
clone size: .

CDR3 protein: CASSEGTSGFYEQYF
CDR3 DNA: TGTGCCAGCAGCGAAGGGACTAGCGGGTTCTACGAGCAGTACTTC
V gene: TRBV9
J gene: TRBJ2-7
D gene: TRBD2
clone size: .

CDR3 protein: CASSLPPIGSEQFF
CDR3 DNA: TGTGCCAGCAGCTTACCCCCGATAGGGAGCGAGCAGTTCTTC
V gene: TRBV5-4
J gene: TRBJ2-1
D gene: .
clone size: .

CDR3 protein: CSVEDWASGGAGDTQYF
CDR3 DNA: TGCAGCGTTGAAGACTGGGCTAGCGGGGGGGCGGGAGATACGCAGTATTTT
V gene: TRBV29-1
J gene: TRBJ2-3
D gene: TRBD2
clone size: few

CDR3 protein: CASSLRTGSVSEAFF
CDR3 DNA: TGCGCCAGCAGCTTGCGGACAGGGAGTGTGTCTGAAGCTTTCTTT
V gene: TRBV5-1
J gene: TRBJ1-1
D gene: TRBD1
clone size: .

CDR3 protein: CVLWGGTEAFF
CDR3 DNA: TGTGTTCTATGGGGGGGCACTGAAGCTTTCTTT
V gene: TRBV28
J gene: TRBJ1-1
D gene: .
clone size: once

CDR3 protein: CASSPSVNSYEQYF
CDR3 DNA: TGTGCCAGCAGCCCGTCAGTTAACTCCTACGAGCAGTACTTC
V gene: TRBV5-4
J gene: TRBJ2-7
D gene: .
clone size: .

CDR3 protein: CASSEYQGAGQPQHF
CDR3 DNA: TGTGCCAGCAGTGAATATCAGGGGGCGGGTCAGCCCCAGCATTTT
V gene: TRBV2
J gene: TRBJ1-5
D gene: TRBD1
clone size: few

CDR3 protein: CASSLEASGNTIYF
CDR3 DNA: TGCGCCAGCAGCTTGGAAGCCTCTGGAAACACCATATATTTT
V gene: TRBV5-1
J gene: TRBJ1-3
D gene: .
clone size: few

CDR3 protein: CASSEGGAGPQHF
CDR3 DNA: TGTGCCAGCAGTGAAGGGGGCGCAGGGCCCCAGCATTTT
V gene: TRBV25-1
J gene: TRBJ1-5
D gene: .
clone size: .

CDR3 protein: CASSSGGYRGVNTEAFF
CDR3 DNA: TGTGCCAGCAGCTCCGGCGGGTACAGGGGAGTTAACACTGAAGCTTTCTTT
V gene: TRBV11-2
J gene: TRBJ1-1
D gene: TRBD1
clone size: .

CDR3 protein: CASSTGTGRLWWAQYF
CDR3 DNA: TGCGCCAGCAGCACCGGGACAGGGAGACTTTGGTGGGCCCAGTACTTC
V gene: TRBV5-1
J gene: TRBJ2-5
D gene: TRBD1
clone size: .

CDR3 protein: CASSYSTENYGYTF
CDR3 DNA: TGTGCCAGCAGTTACTCGACTGAGAACTATGGCTACACCTTC
V gene: TRBV6-5
J gene: TRBJ1-2
D gene: .
clone size: .

CDR3 protein: CASSLEGVFRYTF
CDR3 DNA: TGCGCCAGCAGCTTGGAGGGGGTCTTTAGGTACACCTTC
V gene: TRBV5-1
J gene: TRBJ1-2
D gene: .
clone size: .

CDR3 protein: CASRGRKGSYSNQPQHF
CDR3 DNA: TGTGCCAGCCGGGGGAGGAAGGGCTCCTATAGCAATCAGCCCCAGCATTTT
V gene: TRBV27
J gene: TRBJ1-5
D gene: .
clone size: .

CDR3 protein: CASSFGQGADQPQHF
CDR3 DNA: TGTGCCAGCAGCTTCGGACAGGGGGCGGATCAGCCCCAGCATTTT
V gene: TRBV7-8
J gene: TRBJ1-5
D gene: TRBD1
clone size: .

CDR3 protein: CASSQMGQKVSPLHF
CDR3 DNA: TGTGCCAGCAGCCAGATGGGCCAGAAGGTTTCACCCCTCCACTTT
V gene: TRBV4-2
J gene: TRBJ1-6
D gene: .
clone size: .

CDR3 protein: CSVGQGAMSGYTF
CDR3 DNA: TGCAGCGTCGGACAGGGGGCAATGAGTGGCTACACCTTC
V gene: TRBV29-1
J gene: TRBJ1-2
D gene: TRBD1
clone size: few

CDR3 protein: CASQGGRTGNTIYF
CDR3 DNA: TGTGCTAGCCAAGGGGGAAGGACTGGAAACACCATATATTTT
V gene: TRBV11-2
J gene: TRBJ1-3
D gene: .
clone size: .

CDR3 protein: CASSYRDSSYGYTF
CDR3 DNA: TGTGCCAGCAGCTACCGGGACAGTTCCTATGGCTACACCTTC
V gene: TRBV7-2
J gene: TRBJ1-2
D gene: TRBD1
clone size: .

CDR3 protein: CASRQDYQGSYNEQFF
CDR3 DNA: TGTGCCAGCAGACAAGATTACCAGGGTTCCTACAATGAGCAGTTCTTC
V gene: TRBV28
J gene: TRBJ2-1
D gene: .
clone size: .

CDR3 protein: CASSFSSTGGGRGNTIYF
CDR3 DNA: TGTGCCAGCAGCTTCTCCTCCACAGGGGGAGGGCGTGGAAACACCATATATTTT
V gene: TRBV7-6
J gene: TRBJ1-3
D gene: TRBD1
clone size: few

CDR3 protein: CASSVLAAVSRGELFF
CDR3 DNA: TGTGCCAGCAGCGTACTAGCGGCGGTGTCCCGGGGGGAGCTGTTTTTT
V gene: TRBV2
J gene: TRBJ2-2
D gene: TRBD2
clone size: .